This is a list of T cell receptor beta chains from one sample in a study of blood T cell repertoires in COVID-19. Clones were sequenced by immunoSEQ multiplex PCR, and TCRdb holds only the in-frame ones, with some missing. This sample has some 250,000 clones, with approximately 80% found just once. The sequencing input was peripheral blood. These receptors originate from a woman older than 75 with acute or convalescent COVID-19. Each CDR3 is given with its conserved first and last residue. The order of the fields is J gene, V gene, D gene, clone size, CDR3 protein, CDR3 DNA. D genes are given only for firm matches. Clone size is not always given. Where it is, it says once, few, many or a class for expanded clones.

j_call: TRBJ2-3
v_call: TRBV5-4
d_call: TRBD2
clone_size: NA
cdr3_aa: CASSFEPSGGATDTQYF
cdr3_nt: TGTGCCAGCAGCTTTGAGCCTAGCGGGGGGGCCACAGATACGCAGTATTTT

j_call: TRBJ2-5
v_call: TRBV18
d_call: TRBD1
clone_size: NA
cdr3_aa: CAASTGGGETQYF
cdr3_nt: TGTGCCGCGTCTACAGGGGGCGGTGAGACCCAGTACTTC

j_call: TRBJ1-6
v_call: TRBV5-1
d_call: TRBD1
clone_size: NA
cdr3_aa: CASSAHGTENNSPLHF
cdr3_nt: TGCGCCAGCAGCGCCCACGGGACAGAAAATAATTCACCCCTCCACTTT

j_call: TRBJ2-5
v_call: TRBV5-1
d_call: TRBD2
clone_size: NA
cdr3_aa: CASSLGSSGGKETQYF
cdr3_nt: TGCGCCAGCAGCTTGGGCTCTAGCGGGGGTAAAGAGACCCAGTACTTC

j_call: TRBJ1-1
v_call: TRBV3-1/TRBV3-2
d_call: TRBD1
clone_size: once
cdr3_aa: CASSQVTGDTEAFF
cdr3_nt: TGTGCCAGCAGCCAGGTGACAGGGGATACTGAAGCTTTCTTT

j_call: TRBJ1-5
v_call: TRBV19
d_call: NA
clone_size: NA
cdr3_aa: CASTSGDQPQHF
cdr3_nt: TGTGCCAGTACCTCGGGGGATCAGCCCCAGCATTTT

j_call: TRBJ2-5
v_call: TRBV4-1
d_call: NA
clone_size: once
cdr3_aa: CASSQGGGRETQYF
cdr3_nt: TGCGCCAGCAGCCAAGGCGGGGGCCGGGAGACCCAGTACTTC

j_call: TRBJ1-1
v_call: TRBV13
d_call: NA
clone_size: NA
cdr3_aa: CASSSRGPRVGTEAFF
cdr3_nt: TGTGCCAGCAGCTCGAGAGGGCCGAGGGTAGGCACTGAAGCTTTCTTT

j_call: TRBJ1-6
v_call: TRBV5-4
d_call: NA
clone_size: NA
cdr3_aa: CASSLSRLGNSPLHF
cdr3_nt: TGTGCCAGCAGCTTGTCCAGGCTCGGTAATTCACCCCTCCACTTT

j_call: TRBJ2-2
v_call: TRBV4-1
d_call: TRBD1
clone_size: NA
cdr3_aa: CASSHDRGKADTGELFF
cdr3_nt: TGCGCCAGCAGCCATGACAGGGGCAAGGCAGACACCGGGGAGCTGTTTTTT

j_call: TRBJ2-5
v_call: TRBV6-2/TRBV6-3
d_call: TRBD1
clone_size: NA
cdr3_aa: CASIPSWTGPTQETQYF
cdr3_nt: TGTGCCAGCATCCCCTCGTGGACAGGCCCGACCCAAGAGACCCAGTACTTC

j_call: TRBJ2-1
v_call: TRBV7-3
d_call: TRBD2
clone_size: NA
cdr3_aa: CASSLSGGANNEQFF
cdr3_nt: TGTGCCAGCAGCCTCAGCGGGGGGGCGAACAATGAGCAGTTCTTC

j_call: TRBJ2-3
v_call: TRBV5-4
d_call: NA
clone_size: few
cdr3_aa: CASSYQTGRDTQYF
cdr3_nt: TGTGCCAGCAGCTACCAGACAGGACGAGATACGCAGTATTTT

j_call: TRBJ1-1
v_call: TRBV29-1
d_call: TRBD1
clone_size: NA
cdr3_aa: CSVTQSRQGTEAFF
cdr3_nt: TGCAGCGTTACCCAATCTCGACAGGGAACTGAAGCTTTCTTT

j_call: TRBJ2-3
v_call: TRBV7-9
d_call: TRBD2
clone_size: NA
cdr3_aa: CASSFLAGGTDTQYF
cdr3_nt: TGTGCCAGCAGCTTCCTAGCGGGGGGCACAGATACGCAGTATTTT

j_call: TRBJ1-5
v_call: TRBV6-1
d_call: NA
clone_size: NA
cdr3_aa: CASSEGQTSNQPQHF
cdr3_nt: TGTGCCAGCAGTGAAGGACAGACTAGCAATCAGCCCCAGCATTTT

j_call: TRBJ1-5
v_call: TRBV7-2
d_call: NA
clone_size: NA
cdr3_aa: CASSLGGLTTNAPQHF
cdr3_nt: TGTGCCAGCAGCTTAGGAGGCCTTACCACGAATGCGCCCCAGCATTTT

j_call: TRBJ1-4
v_call: TRBV3-1/TRBV3-2
d_call: NA
clone_size: few
cdr3_aa: CASSPDFNEKLFF
cdr3_nt: TGTGCCAGCAGCCCGGACTTTAATGAAAAACTGTTTTTT

j_call: TRBJ1-5
v_call: TRBV29-1
d_call: NA
clone_size: NA
cdr3_aa: CSVATGLNQPQHF
cdr3_nt: TGCAGCGTTGCAACAGGCCTCAATCAGCCCCAGCATTTT

j_call: TRBJ2-2
v_call: TRBV27
d_call: NA
clone_size: NA
cdr3_aa: CAASVTRTGELFF
cdr3_nt: TGTGCCGCAAGCGTAACGAGGACCGGGGAGCTGTTTTTT

j_call: TRBJ2-7
v_call: TRBV27
d_call: NA
clone_size: NA
cdr3_aa: CASTHYGTGSFYEQYF
cdr3_nt: TGTGCCAGCACCCACTACGGCACAGGCTCATTCTACGAGCAGTACTTC

j_call: TRBJ1-2
v_call: TRBV2
d_call: NA
clone_size: NA
cdr3_aa: CASSERGRGANYGYTF
cdr3_nt: TGTGCCAGCAGTGAACGGGGCAGGGGAGCTAACTATGGCTACACCTTC

j_call: TRBJ1-5
v_call: TRBV28
d_call: NA
clone_size: NA
cdr3_aa: CASSRGGSNQPQHF
cdr3_nt: TGTGCCAGCAGCCGGGGGGGTAGCAATCAGCCCCAGCATTTT

j_call: TRBJ2-7
v_call: TRBV5-1
d_call: TRBD1
clone_size: NA
cdr3_aa: CASSSASTGLVDEQYF
cdr3_nt: TGCGCCAGCAGCTCCGCTTCGACAGGGCTAGTGGACGAGCAGTACTTC

j_call: TRBJ1-1
v_call: TRBV11-2
d_call: NA
clone_size: NA
cdr3_aa: CASSLDAKSRSTEAFF
cdr3_nt: TGTGCCAGCAGCTTAGACGCAAAAAGTCGCAGCACTGAAGCTTTCTTT

j_call: TRBJ2-3
v_call: TRBV24-1
d_call: TRBD1
clone_size: few
cdr3_aa: CATSDWGQPTDTQYF
cdr3_nt: TGTGCCACCAGTGATTGGGGACAGCCGACAGATACGCAGTATTTT

j_call: TRBJ1-1
v_call: TRBV5-1
d_call: NA
clone_size: NA
cdr3_aa: CASSMNPGNTEAFF
cdr3_nt: TGCGCCAGCAGCATGAATCCAGGGAACACTGAAGCTTTCTTT

j_call: TRBJ1-2
v_call: TRBV6-5
d_call: TRBD1
clone_size: NA
cdr3_aa: CASRWQGADTF
cdr3_nt: TGTGCCAGCCGGTGGCAGGGGGCGGACACCTTC

j_call: TRBJ2-7
v_call: TRBV11-2
d_call: NA
clone_size: NA
cdr3_aa: CASSLDRGKTYEQYF
cdr3_nt: TGTGCCAGCAGCTTAGATCGCGGCAAAACCTACGAGCAGTACTTC

j_call: TRBJ2-5
v_call: TRBV5-1
d_call: NA
clone_size: NA
cdr3_aa: CASSLGAGTGETQYF
cdr3_nt: TGCGCCAGCAGCTTGGGGGCGGGGACGGGAGAGACCCAGTACTTC